The clone carrying this T cell receptor (beta chain) was picked up one time. The antigen is unknown. Using immunoSEQ multiplex PCR, the repertoire was profiled, and TCRdb retains in-frame clones only, with some absent. The profile covers about 77,000 clones, with around four fifths appearing a single time and about 0.76% taken by the ten largest. Germline-derived CDR1 and CDR2 are SGHAT and FQNNGV. V dropped 2 bases and J dropped 5; count of bases not matched to a gene: 8. The CDR3 has 16 amino acids. These data come from a study of OX40 agonist ivuxolimab in advanced cancers. Study conclusions and caveats: Partial responders at 0.1-3.0 mg/kg had among the lowest clonal expansion.

Source: CD4+ or CD8+ T cells sorted from blood, taken in a trial of the OX40 agonist ivuxolimab. The genes are TRBV11-2 and TRBJ2-3; 9 bases agree with TRBD2. The sequence derives from an adult with an advanced solid tumor such as melanoma, head and neck, liver or kidney cancer. The DNA of the CDR3 is TGTGCCAGCAGCTTAAGGAGCGGGAGGCTGGGAGATACGCAGTATTTT. This translates into CASSLRSGRLGDTQYF.